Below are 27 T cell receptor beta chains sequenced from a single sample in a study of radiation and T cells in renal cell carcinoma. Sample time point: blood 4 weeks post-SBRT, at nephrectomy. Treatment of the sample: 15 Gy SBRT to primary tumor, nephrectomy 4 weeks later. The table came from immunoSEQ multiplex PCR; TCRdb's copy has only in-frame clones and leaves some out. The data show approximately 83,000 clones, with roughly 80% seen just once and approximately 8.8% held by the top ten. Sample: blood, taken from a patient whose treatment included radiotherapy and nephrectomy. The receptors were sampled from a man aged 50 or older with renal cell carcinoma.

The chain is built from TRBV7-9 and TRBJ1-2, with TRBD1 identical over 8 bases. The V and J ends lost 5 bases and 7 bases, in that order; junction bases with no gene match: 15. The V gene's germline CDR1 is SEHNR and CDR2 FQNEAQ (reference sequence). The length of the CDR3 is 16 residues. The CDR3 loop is CASSPPGSRTGLGYTF. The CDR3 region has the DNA TGTGCCAGCAGCCCTCCCGGAAGTCGGACAGGGCTTGGCTACACCTTC.

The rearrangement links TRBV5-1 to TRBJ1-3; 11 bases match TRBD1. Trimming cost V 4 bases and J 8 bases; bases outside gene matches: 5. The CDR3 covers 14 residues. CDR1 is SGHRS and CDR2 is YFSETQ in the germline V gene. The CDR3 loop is CASSAGQGADTIYF. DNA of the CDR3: TGCGCCAGCAGCGCCGGACAGGGGGCGGACACCATATATTTT.

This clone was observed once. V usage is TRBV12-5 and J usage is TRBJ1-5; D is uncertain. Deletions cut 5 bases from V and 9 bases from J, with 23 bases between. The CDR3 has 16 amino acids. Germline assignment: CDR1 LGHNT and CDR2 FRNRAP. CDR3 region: CASGLPLDATLLPQHF. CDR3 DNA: TGTGCTAGTGGTCTACCCCTTGACGCTACCCTTCTGCCCCAGCATTTT.

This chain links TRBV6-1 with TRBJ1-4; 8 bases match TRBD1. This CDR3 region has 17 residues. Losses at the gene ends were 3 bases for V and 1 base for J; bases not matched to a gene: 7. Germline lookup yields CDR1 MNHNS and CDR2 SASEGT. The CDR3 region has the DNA TGTGCCAGCAGTGAGACAGGGGTCTCTGTAACTAATGAAAAACTGTTTTTT. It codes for CASSETGVSVTNEKLFF.

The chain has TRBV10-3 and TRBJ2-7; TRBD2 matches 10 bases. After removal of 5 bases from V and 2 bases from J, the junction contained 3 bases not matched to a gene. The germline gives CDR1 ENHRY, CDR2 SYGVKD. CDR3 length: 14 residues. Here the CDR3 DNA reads TGTGCCATCAGTCTAACTAGCGGGGCCTACGAGCAGTACTTC. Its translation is CAISLTSGAYEQYF.

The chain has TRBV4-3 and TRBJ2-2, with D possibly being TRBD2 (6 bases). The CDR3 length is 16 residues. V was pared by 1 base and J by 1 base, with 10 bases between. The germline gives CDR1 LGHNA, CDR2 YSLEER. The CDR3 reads CASSQAGTLNTGELFF. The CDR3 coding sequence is TGCGCCAGCAGCCAAGCCGGGACTCTGAACACCGGGGAGCTGTTTTTT.

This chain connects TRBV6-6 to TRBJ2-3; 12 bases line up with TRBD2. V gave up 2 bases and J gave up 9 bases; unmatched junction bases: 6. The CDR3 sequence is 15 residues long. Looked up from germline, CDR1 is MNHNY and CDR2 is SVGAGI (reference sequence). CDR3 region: CASSYLGTSGLTQYF. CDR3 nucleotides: TGTGCCAGCAGTTACCTGGGGACTAGCGGGCTGACGCAGTATTTT.

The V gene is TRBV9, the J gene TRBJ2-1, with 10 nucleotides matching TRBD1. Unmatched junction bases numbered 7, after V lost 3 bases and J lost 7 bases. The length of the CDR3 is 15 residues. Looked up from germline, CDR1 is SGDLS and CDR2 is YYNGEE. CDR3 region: CASSGRDRGWNEQFF. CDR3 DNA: TGTGCCAGCAGCGGCCGGGACAGGGGATGGAATGAGCAGTTCTTC.

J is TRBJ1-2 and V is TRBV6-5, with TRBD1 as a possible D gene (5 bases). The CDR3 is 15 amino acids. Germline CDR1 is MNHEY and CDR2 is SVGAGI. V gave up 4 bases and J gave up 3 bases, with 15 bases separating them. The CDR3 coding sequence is TGTGCCAGCAGTTCTCACGAGGCAGGGCACTATGGCTACACCTTC. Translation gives CASSSHEAGHYGYTF.

This chain's CDR3 is CASSIWGTPRSEQFF. CDR3 DNA: TGTGCCAGTAGTATTTGGGGGACGCCAAGGAGTGAGCAGTTCTTC. The chain carries TRBV19 and TRBJ2-1, with D perhaps assigned TRBD1 or TRBD2 (5 bases each). V dropped 3 bases and J dropped 9 bases, with 18 bases sitting between them. From germline, CDR1 is LNHDA and CDR2 SQIVND (reference sequence). The CDR3 runs to 15 residues.

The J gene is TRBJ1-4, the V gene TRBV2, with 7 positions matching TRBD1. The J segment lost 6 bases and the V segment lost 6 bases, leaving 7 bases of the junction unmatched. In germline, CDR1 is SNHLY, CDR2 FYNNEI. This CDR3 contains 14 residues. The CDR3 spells CASRITGTDEKLFF. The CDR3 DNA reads TGTGCCAGCAGAATTACCGGGACAGATGAAAAACTGTTTTTT.

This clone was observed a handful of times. CDR3 in amino acids: CASSQESGLREKLFF. DNA of the CDR3: TGTGCCAGCAGCCAAGAATCCGGCTTGAGAGAAAAACTGTTTTTT. The chain couples TRBV4-2 to TRBJ1-4; no firm D call. Germline V gene sequence: CDR1 LGHNA, CDR2 YNFKEQ. The V and J ends lost 0 bases and 8 bases respectively, with 13 bases between them. This CDR3 has 15 residues.

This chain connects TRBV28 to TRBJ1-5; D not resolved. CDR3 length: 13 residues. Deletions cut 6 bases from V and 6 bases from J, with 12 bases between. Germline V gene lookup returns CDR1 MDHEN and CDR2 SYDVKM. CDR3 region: CASSSRSGQPQHF. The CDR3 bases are TGTGCCAGCAGCTCCCGATCAGGTCAGCCCCAGCATTTT.

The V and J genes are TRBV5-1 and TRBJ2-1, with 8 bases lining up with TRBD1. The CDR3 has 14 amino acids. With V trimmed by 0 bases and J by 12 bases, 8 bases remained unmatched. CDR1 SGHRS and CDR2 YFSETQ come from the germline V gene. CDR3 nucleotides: TGCGCCAGCAGCTTGGGGACAGGGATAATCGCGCAGTTCTTC. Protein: CASSLGTGIIAQFF.

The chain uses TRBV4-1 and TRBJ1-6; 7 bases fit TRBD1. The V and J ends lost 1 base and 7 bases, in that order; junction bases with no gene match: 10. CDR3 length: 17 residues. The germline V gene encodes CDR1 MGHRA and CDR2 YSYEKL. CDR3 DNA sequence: TGCGCCAGCAGCCAAGGCTTCGGGACAGCTAGAAATTCACCCCTCCACTTT. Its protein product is CASSQGFGTARNSPLHF.

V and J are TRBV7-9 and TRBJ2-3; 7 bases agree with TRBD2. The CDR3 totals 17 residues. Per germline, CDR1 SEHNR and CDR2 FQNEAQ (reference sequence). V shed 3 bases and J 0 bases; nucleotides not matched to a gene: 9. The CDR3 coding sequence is TGTGCCAGCAGCTTTAGGTTAGAAGCGGGAAGCACAGATACGCAGTATTTT. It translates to CASSFRLEAGSTDTQYF.

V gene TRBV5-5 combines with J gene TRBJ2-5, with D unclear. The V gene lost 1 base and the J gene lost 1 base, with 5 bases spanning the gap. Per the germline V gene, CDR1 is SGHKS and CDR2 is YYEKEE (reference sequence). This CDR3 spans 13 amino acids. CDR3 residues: CASSLLTQETQYF. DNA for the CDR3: TGTGCCAGCAGCTTGTTGACCCAAGAGACCCAGTACTTC.

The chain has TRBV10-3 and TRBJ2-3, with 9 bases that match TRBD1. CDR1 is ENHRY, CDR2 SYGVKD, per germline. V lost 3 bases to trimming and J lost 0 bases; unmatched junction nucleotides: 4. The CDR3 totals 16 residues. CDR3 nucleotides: TGTGCCATCAGTGACGGACAGGGGTCTAGCACAGATACGCAGTATTTT. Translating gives CAISDGQGSSTDTQYF.

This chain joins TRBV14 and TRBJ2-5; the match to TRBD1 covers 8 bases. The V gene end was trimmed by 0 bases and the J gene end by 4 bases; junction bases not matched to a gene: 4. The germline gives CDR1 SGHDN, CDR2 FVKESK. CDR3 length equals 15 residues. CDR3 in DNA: TGTGCCAGCAGCCAAGACAGGGGGCAGGGAGAGACCCAGTACTTC. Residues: CASSQDRGQGETQYF.

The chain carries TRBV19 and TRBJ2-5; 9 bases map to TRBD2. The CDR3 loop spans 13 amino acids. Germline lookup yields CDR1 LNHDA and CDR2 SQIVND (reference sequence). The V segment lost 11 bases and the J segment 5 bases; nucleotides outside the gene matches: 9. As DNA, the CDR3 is TGTGCCGAGACTAGCGGACTTTTGGAGACCCAGTACTTC. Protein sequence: CAETSGLLETQYF. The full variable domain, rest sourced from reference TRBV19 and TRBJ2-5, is DGGITQSPKYLFRKEGQNVTLSCEQNLNHDAMYWYRQDPGQGLRLIYYSQIVNDFQKGDIAEGYSVSREKKESFPLTVTSAQKNPTAFYLCAETSGLLETQYFGPGTRLLVL.

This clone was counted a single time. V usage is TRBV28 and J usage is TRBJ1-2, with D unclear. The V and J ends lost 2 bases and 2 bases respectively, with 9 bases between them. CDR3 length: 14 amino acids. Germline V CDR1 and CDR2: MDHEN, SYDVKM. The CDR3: CASSLDAANYGYTF. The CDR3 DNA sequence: TGTGCCAGCAGTTTAGATGCAGCAAACTATGGCTACACCTTC.

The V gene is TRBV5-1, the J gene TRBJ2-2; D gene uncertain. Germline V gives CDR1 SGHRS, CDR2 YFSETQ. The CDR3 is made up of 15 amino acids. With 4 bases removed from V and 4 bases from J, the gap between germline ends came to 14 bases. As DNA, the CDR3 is TGCGCCAGCAGCCCGGAGCCCGGGCGCACCGGGGAGCTGTTTTTT. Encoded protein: CASSPEPGRTGELFF.

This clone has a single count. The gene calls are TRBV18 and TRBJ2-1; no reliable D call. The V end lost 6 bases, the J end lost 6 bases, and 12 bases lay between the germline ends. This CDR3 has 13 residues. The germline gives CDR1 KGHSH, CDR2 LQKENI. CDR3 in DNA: TGTGCCAGCTCGTCCCAGGCGACCAATGAGCAGTTCTTC. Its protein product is CASSSQATNEQFF.

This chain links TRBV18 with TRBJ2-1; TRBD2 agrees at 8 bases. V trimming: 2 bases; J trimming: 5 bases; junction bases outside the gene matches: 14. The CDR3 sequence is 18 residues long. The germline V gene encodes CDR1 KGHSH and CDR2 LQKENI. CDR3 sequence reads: CASSPYLAGNIQDNEQFF. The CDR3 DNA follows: TGTGCCAGCTCACCATATTTAGCGGGAAACATTCAAGACAATGAGCAGTTCTTC.

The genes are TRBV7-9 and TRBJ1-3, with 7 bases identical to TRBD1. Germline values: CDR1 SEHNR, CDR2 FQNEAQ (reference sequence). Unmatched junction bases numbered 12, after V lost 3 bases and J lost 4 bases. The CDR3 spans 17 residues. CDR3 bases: TGTGCCAGCAGCTTCCCACAGGGGAATAGGATCGGAAACACCATATATTTT. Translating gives CASSFPQGNRIGNTIYF.

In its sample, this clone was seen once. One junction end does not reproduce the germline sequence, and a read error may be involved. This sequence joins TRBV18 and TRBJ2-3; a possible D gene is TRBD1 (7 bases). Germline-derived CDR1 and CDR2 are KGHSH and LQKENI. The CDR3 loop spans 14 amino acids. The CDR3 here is CASSPEGGTETQYF. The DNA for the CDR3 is TGTGCCAGCTCACCGGAGGGCGGGACAGAAACGCAGTATTTT.

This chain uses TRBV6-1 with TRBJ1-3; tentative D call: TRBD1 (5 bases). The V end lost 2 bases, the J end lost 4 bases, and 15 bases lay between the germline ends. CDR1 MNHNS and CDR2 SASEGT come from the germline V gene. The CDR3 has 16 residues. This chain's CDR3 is CASSEQGRVRGNTIYF. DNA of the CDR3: TGTGCCAGCAGTGAACAGGGCAGGGTGAGAGGAAACACCATATATTTT.